This T cell receptor (beta chain) emerged from a study of blood T cell repertoires in COVID-19. Study as a whole: COVID-19 samples, acute and convalescent, were from the United States, Italy and Spain. The cDNA or gDNA used as material had been derived from T cells, B-cell-depleted T cells, or PBMCs.

As handled by the study authors: Reference gene primer amplification in the assay estimated nucleated cell counts. The assay was immunoSEQ multiplex PCR, and TCRdb's table has in-frame clones only and misses some. V, J and clone size derive from that table, while D and trimming were established from the DNA sequence. The data hold 350,000 to 450,000 clones, with 89% observed a single time. Trimming left V 0 bases short and J 2 bases short, with 8 bases between. This CDR3 comprises 14 residues. Germline CDR1 SGDLS, CDR2 YYNGEE. Sequenced material: peripheral blood. This TCR was recovered from a man aged 35-49 years with acute or convalescent COVID-19. V gene TRBV9 combines with J gene TRBJ1-2; D unresolved. The CDR3 sequence: CASSVAQANYGYTF. In DNA, the CDR3 is TGTGCCAGCAGCGTAGCTCAGGCGAACTATGGCTACACCTTC. Full variable domain (missing parts from reference TRBV9 and TRBJ1-2): DSGVTQTPKHLITATGQRVTLRCSPRSGDLSVYWYQQSLDQGLQFLIQYYNGEERAKGNILERFSAQQFPDLHSELNLSSLELGDSALYFCASSVAQANYGYTFGSGTRLTVV.